This entry concerns a single T cell receptor beta chain. The antigen this receptor binds is unknown. There are no base qualities to consult, and no much larger clone falls within one base. Library preparation was by the immunoSEQ multiplex PCR assay. TCRdb provides this immuneACCESS table in a form limited to in-frame rearrangements. Some clones are lacking; in checked studies, under half of them reflect an unresolved V gene, and why the rest are absent is not known. In this sample the table shows about 160,000 clones, roughly 95% of which occur a single time. Approximately 0.93% of the sample is taken by the ten largest. The CDR3 sequence holds 15 residues, the cysteine and phenylalanine included. Only CDR3 DNA is held: 45 bases, read in frame from base 1. This entry belongs to a study of control samples from healthy donors and cancer patients (dated by TCRdb to about 2020).

The chain joins TRBV12-2 to TRBJ1-4; the D segment call TRBD1 is taken from the table without a DNA check. TRBV12-2 is marked as a pseudogene. The TCR comes from a woman aged 25 to 39 in good health. The material sequenced was blood. The CDR3 protein is CASRLHRGFNEKLFF. The DNA sequence is TGTGCAAGTCGACTCCACAGGGGCTTTAATGAAAAACTGTTTTTT.